The source of this T cell receptor (beta chain) is a study of cytomegalovirus exposure and HLA in healthy donors. Study results and limitations: Several of the most significant clusters appeared, in a later analysis, to be linked to common viral pathogens. Investigators reported 164 TCR beta chains as tied to cytomegalovirus. As a later analysis showed, a missense DCLRE1C variant was linked to trimming of TCR beta V- and J-genes.

Vbeta (60) and Jbeta (13) primers were used in the PCR. Only in-frame clones appear in the TCRdb table, and some are missing; sequencing was by immunoSEQ multiplex PCR. Among 110,000 to 150,000 clones listed, around 9.6% were seen once. This clone appeared a few times. Its antigen is unidentified. The sequencing sample was made of PBMCs. The receptor comes from a male donor in good health and CMV-seronegative.

The CDR3 coding sequence is TGTGCCAGCAGCCAAGTATTATTAGCGGGGGGCCCCACAGATACGCAGTATTTT. The encoded protein is CASSQVLLAGGPTDTQYF. The genes are TRBV4-2 and TRBJ2-3; TRBD2 aligns across 10 bases. This CDR3 spans 18 amino acids. The V and J ends lost 1 base and 2 bases, in that order; junction bases with no gene match: 9. Per the germline V gene, CDR1 is LGHNA and CDR2 is YNFKEQ.